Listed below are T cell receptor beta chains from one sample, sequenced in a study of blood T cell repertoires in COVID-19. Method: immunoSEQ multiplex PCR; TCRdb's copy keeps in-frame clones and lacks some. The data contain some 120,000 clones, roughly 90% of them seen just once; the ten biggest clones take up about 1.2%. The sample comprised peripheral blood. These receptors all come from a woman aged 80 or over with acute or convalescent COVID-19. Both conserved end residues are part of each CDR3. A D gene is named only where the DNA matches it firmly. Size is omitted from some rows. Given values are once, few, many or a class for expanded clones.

CDR3nt: TGTGCCAGCAGCCCGACAGGACAGGGTGGCAATCAGCCCCAGCATTTT
CDR3aa: CASSPTGQGGNQPQHF
d_gene: TRBD1
j_gene: TRBJ1-5
abundance: -
v_gene: TRBV5-5

CDR3nt: TGTGCCAGCAGCTTAGATCGGGGGGCGCGGACCGGGGAGCTGTTTTTT
CDR3aa: CASSLDRGARTGELFF
d_gene: -
j_gene: TRBJ2-2
abundance: -
v_gene: TRBV11-2

CDR3nt: TGTGCCAGCAGCTCCGGGGGTAACTATGGCTACACCTTC
CDR3aa: CASSSGGNYGYTF
d_gene: -
j_gene: TRBJ1-2
abundance: -
v_gene: TRBV7-3

CDR3nt: TGTGCCAGCAGCGTAGGGGGGGAGAACACCGGGGAGCTGTTTTTT
CDR3aa: CASSVGGENTGELFF
d_gene: -
j_gene: TRBJ2-2
abundance: few
v_gene: TRBV9

CDR3nt: TGTGCCAGCAGTACGGGGGTCTCCTATAATTCACCCCTCCACTTT
CDR3aa: CASSTGVSYNSPLHF
d_gene: -
j_gene: TRBJ1-6
abundance: -
v_gene: TRBV2

CDR3nt: TGTGCCAGCAGTTTATGGGGACAGGGAAGCACAGATACGCAGTATTTT
CDR3aa: CASSLWGQGSTDTQYF
d_gene: TRBD1
j_gene: TRBJ2-3
abundance: -
v_gene: TRBV28

CDR3nt: TGTGCCAGCAGTTTCGGAGTGAACAATGAGCAGTTCTTC
CDR3aa: CASSFGVNNEQFF
d_gene: -
j_gene: TRBJ2-1
abundance: once
v_gene: TRBV28

CDR3nt: TGCGCCAGCAGCTTGTTGGGGAGTGGTAATGAAAAACTGTTTTTT
CDR3aa: CASSLLGSGNEKLFF
d_gene: -
j_gene: TRBJ1-4
abundance: -
v_gene: TRBV5-1

CDR3nt: TGTGCCAGCAGCTTAGACAGGGTCCTTCTGTTTTTT
CDR3aa: CASSLDRVLLFF
d_gene: -
j_gene: TRBJ2-2
abundance: -
v_gene: TRBV7-2

CDR3nt: TGTGCCAGCAGCTTCCCTGGGCAGGGGGCGGCAGGAGAGACCCAGTACTTC
CDR3aa: CASSFPGQGAAGETQYF
d_gene: TRBD1
j_gene: TRBJ2-5
abundance: -
v_gene: TRBV7-9

CDR3nt: TGTGCCAGCTCAACCGGGGCGAGCGGGGGAACCGGGGAGCTGTTTTTT
CDR3aa: CASSTGASGGTGELFF
d_gene: TRBD2
j_gene: TRBJ2-2
abundance: -
v_gene: TRBV18

CDR3nt: TGTGCCAGCAACTTCAGGGGACAAGAGACCCAGTACTTC
CDR3aa: CASNFRGQETQYF
d_gene: -
j_gene: TRBJ2-5
abundance: -
v_gene: TRBV12-3/TRBV12-4

CDR3nt: TGTGCCAGCAGCCCAGCCTGGACTAGCGGGCGAACCTACGAGCAGTACTTC
CDR3aa: CASSPAWTSGRTYEQYF
d_gene: TRBD2
j_gene: TRBJ2-7
abundance: -
v_gene: TRBV7-9

CDR3nt: TGTGCCAGCAGTTCCTCGCAGGGGGTCAGCACAGATACGCAGTATTTT
CDR3aa: CASSSSQGVSTDTQYF
d_gene: TRBD1
j_gene: TRBJ2-3
abundance: -
v_gene: TRBV7-9

CDR3nt: TGTGCCAGTAGCTCACAATCCCGCCTTAATCAAAAACTGTTTTTT
CDR3aa: CASSSQSRLNQKLFF
d_gene: -
j_gene: TRBJ1-4
abundance: -
v_gene: TRBV19

CDR3nt: TGTGCCATCAGTGACAGGGTACGGTCTGGAAACACCATATATTTT
CDR3aa: CAISDRVRSGNTIYF
d_gene: -
j_gene: TRBJ1-3
abundance: once
v_gene: TRBV10-3

CDR3nt: TGTGCCAGCAGCCAATCCCCTAGCAGGGAGACCCAGTACTTC
CDR3aa: CASSQSPSRETQYF
d_gene: -
j_gene: TRBJ2-5
abundance: -
v_gene: TRBV3-1/TRBV3-2

CDR3nt: TGTGCCAGCAGCCAAGATCGAGGGAGGAACACTGAAGCTTTCTTT
CDR3aa: CASSQDRGRNTEAFF
d_gene: -
j_gene: TRBJ1-1
abundance: -
v_gene: TRBV4-2

CDR3nt: TGTGCCAGCAGCCGACAGGGTAGGGGTGACAATCAGCCCCAGCATTTT
CDR3aa: CASSRQGRGDNQPQHF
d_gene: TRBD1
j_gene: TRBJ1-5
abundance: -
v_gene: TRBV7-9

CDR3nt: TGTGCCAGCAGGAGAACGGACAGGGTGATAGGGGAGCTGTTTTTT
CDR3aa: CASRRTDRVIGELFF
d_gene: TRBD1
j_gene: TRBJ2-2
abundance: -
v_gene: TRBV2

CDR3nt: TGTGCCAGCAGGCCCGGGGGAGTTTTGACCTACGAGCAGTACTTC
CDR3aa: CASRPGGVLTYEQYF
d_gene: -
j_gene: TRBJ2-7
abundance: -
v_gene: TRBV27

CDR3nt: TGTGCCAGTAGTTTGGCAGGGGGTTATTCTAACACTGAAGCTTTCTTT
CDR3aa: CASSLAGGYSNTEAFF
d_gene: TRBD1
j_gene: TRBJ1-1
abundance: -
v_gene: TRBV19

CDR3nt: TGTGCCAGCAGCTCCCAACAGAACACTGAAGCTTTCTTT
CDR3aa: CASSSQQNTEAFF
d_gene: -
j_gene: TRBJ1-1
abundance: -
v_gene: TRBV12-3/TRBV12-4

CDR3nt: TGTGCCAGCAGCCAAGATATGAATCAGCCCCAGCATTTT
CDR3aa: CASSQDMNQPQHF
d_gene: -
j_gene: TRBJ1-5
abundance: -
v_gene: TRBV3-1/TRBV3-2

CDR3nt: TGTGCCAGCAGCGCTACAGGTTGGAACACTGAAGCTTTCTTT
CDR3aa: CASSATGWNTEAFF
d_gene: -
j_gene: TRBJ1-1
abundance: -
v_gene: TRBV5-5

CDR3nt: TGTGCCATCAGTGAACCCGGGACAGGGGGCGGGTATGGCTACACCTTC
CDR3aa: CAISEPGTGGGYGYTF
d_gene: TRBD1
j_gene: TRBJ1-2
abundance: once
v_gene: TRBV10-3

CDR3nt: TGTGCCAGCAGACCTGGACTAGCGGGAGCCGGGGAGCTGTTTTTT
CDR3aa: CASRPGLAGAGELFF
d_gene: TRBD2
j_gene: TRBJ2-2
abundance: once
v_gene: TRBV28

CDR3nt: TGTGCCAGCAGCTTTCGCAACAGGATTAATCAGCCCCAGCATTTT
CDR3aa: CASSFRNRINQPQHF
d_gene: -
j_gene: TRBJ1-5
abundance: -
v_gene: TRBV5-6

CDR3nt: TGCGCCAGCAGTGAGGGACAGGCGTCCGAGCAGTACTTC
CDR3aa: CASSEGQASEQYF
d_gene: TRBD1
j_gene: TRBJ2-7
abundance: -
v_gene: TRBV10-1

CDR3nt: TGTGCCAGCAGCTATAGCGGGGGGGCGGGAGAGACCCAGTACTTC
CDR3aa: CASSYSGGAGETQYF
d_gene: TRBD2
j_gene: TRBJ2-5
abundance: once
v_gene: TRBV7-2

CDR3nt: TGTGCCAGCTCACCACCGTCCTCAGGCGAGCAGTACTTC
CDR3aa: CASSPPSSGEQYF
d_gene: -
j_gene: TRBJ2-7
abundance: few
v_gene: TRBV18

CDR3nt: TGCAGTGCTAGTTTCCCGGGAGGGCCCGGTACGCAGTATTTT
CDR3aa: CSASFPGGPGTQYF
d_gene: TRBD2
j_gene: TRBJ2-3
abundance: -
v_gene: TRBV20-1

CDR3nt: TGTGCCAGCAGTTCACTCTTAAACACTGAAGCTTTCTTT
CDR3aa: CASSSLLNTEAFF
d_gene: -
j_gene: TRBJ1-1
abundance: -
v_gene: TRBV27

CDR3nt: TGTGCCAGTGGGACAGGGAATGGCTACACCTTC
CDR3aa: CASGTGNGYTF
d_gene: TRBD1
j_gene: TRBJ1-2
abundance: few
v_gene: TRBV2

CDR3nt: TGTGCCAGCAGTTTGGGACAGGGGAGAGCACCCCTCCACTTT
CDR3aa: CASSLGQGRAPLHF
d_gene: TRBD1
j_gene: TRBJ1-6
abundance: -
v_gene: TRBV2

CDR3nt: TGTGCCAGCAGCCCAGGAACAGGGAACTATGGCTACACCTTC
CDR3aa: CASSPGTGNYGYTF
d_gene: -
j_gene: TRBJ1-2
abundance: -
v_gene: TRBV11-2

CDR3nt: TGTGCCAGCAGTTTAAGCGTTGGCCAAGAGACCCAGTACTTC
CDR3aa: CASSLSVGQETQYF
d_gene: -
j_gene: TRBJ2-5
abundance: -
v_gene: TRBV28

CDR3nt: TGTGCCATAGGGCCCTCCGGGGATTCACCCCTCCACTTT
CDR3aa: CAIGPSGDSPLHF
d_gene: -
j_gene: TRBJ1-6
abundance: -
v_gene: TRBV7-9

CDR3nt: TGTGCCAGCTCCGGGGGGGGGCCCCAGAGATCCCTCCACTTT
CDR3aa: CASSGGGPQRSLHF
d_gene: -
j_gene: TRBJ1-6
abundance: once
v_gene: TRBV5-4

CDR3nt: TGTGCCAGCAGTTACTCTTCCGGGGGGGCCCACGAGCAGTACTTC
CDR3aa: CASSYSSGGAHEQYF
d_gene: TRBD2
j_gene: TRBJ2-7
abundance: -
v_gene: TRBV6-5

CDR3nt: TGCGCCGGGAACGGACAGGGGCGGGAAAAACTGTTTTTT
CDR3aa: CAGNGQGREKLFF
d_gene: TRBD1
j_gene: TRBJ1-4
abundance: few
v_gene: TRBV5-1

CDR3nt: TGCGCCAGCAGCACCTTAGCGGGGGGAGGGAATGAGCAGTTCTTC
CDR3aa: CASSTLAGGGNEQFF
d_gene: TRBD2
j_gene: TRBJ2-1
abundance: once
v_gene: TRBV5-1

CDR3nt: TGTGCCAGCAGTACGGGTGGGGCGAATCAGCCCCAGCATTTT
CDR3aa: CASSTGGANQPQHF
d_gene: -
j_gene: TRBJ1-5
abundance: once
v_gene: TRBV6-5

CDR3nt: TGTGCCAGCAGCTCCAATACAGATACGCAGTATTTT
CDR3aa: CASSSNTDTQYF
d_gene: -
j_gene: TRBJ2-3
abundance: -
v_gene: TRBV7-9

CDR3nt: TGTGCCAGCAGCAGAGCGGGGGGCCTTTCCTACGGCGAGCAGTACTTC
CDR3aa: CASSRAGGLSYGEQYF
d_gene: TRBD2
j_gene: TRBJ2-7
abundance: few
v_gene: TRBV5-6

CDR3nt: TGTGCCAGCAGCTTAGGGGGAGGGCCCGAAGCTTTCTTT
CDR3aa: CASSLGGGPEAFF
d_gene: -
j_gene: TRBJ1-1
abundance: -
v_gene: TRBV7-2

CDR3nt: TGTGCCAGCAGTCCGACCCTTCGGGGCAATCAGCCCCAGCATTTT
CDR3aa: CASSPTLRGNQPQHF
d_gene: -
j_gene: TRBJ1-5
abundance: -
v_gene: TRBV27

CDR3nt: TGTGCCAGCAGCTGGGCCGGAAGCTACGAGCAGTACTTC
CDR3aa: CASSWAGSYEQYF
d_gene: -
j_gene: TRBJ2-7
abundance: -
v_gene: TRBV7-2

CDR3nt: TGTGCCAGTAGTGCAAAGACAGGGACGAACACTGAAGCTTTCTTT
CDR3aa: CASSAKTGTNTEAFF
d_gene: TRBD1
j_gene: TRBJ1-1
abundance: -
v_gene: TRBV19

CDR3nt: TGCGCCAGCAGCTTGGCCATATCGGGACAGGGGCGAGAGACCCAGTACTTC
CDR3aa: CASSLAISGQGRETQYF
d_gene: TRBD1
j_gene: TRBJ2-5
abundance: -
v_gene: TRBV5-1

CDR3nt: TGCGCCAGCAGCCAAGGAAGGGCCAGCGGGAGCTCCTACAATGAGCAGTTCTTC
CDR3aa: CASSQGRASGSSYNEQFF
d_gene: TRBD2
j_gene: TRBJ2-1
abundance: -
v_gene: TRBV4-1

CDR3nt: TGTGCCAGCAGTTCTGCAGGCGAGCAGTACTTC
CDR3aa: CASSSAGEQYF
d_gene: -
j_gene: TRBJ2-7
abundance: -
v_gene: TRBV6-2/TRBV6-3

CDR3nt: TGTGCCAGCAGCTCCCGTTCTAGCACAGATACGCAGTATTTT
CDR3aa: CASSSRSSTDTQYF
d_gene: -
j_gene: TRBJ2-3
abundance: -
v_gene: TRBV5-4

CDR3nt: TGCGCCAGCAGCTTGGATAGCCGGGACAGGCAAAAACTGTTTTTT
CDR3aa: CASSLDSRDRQKLFF
d_gene: TRBD1
j_gene: TRBJ1-4
abundance: few
v_gene: TRBV5-1

CDR3nt: TGTGCCAGTAGTATGGGGGCTAACCAACAGGATACGCAGTATTTT
CDR3aa: CASSMGANQQDTQYF
d_gene: -
j_gene: TRBJ2-3
abundance: -
v_gene: TRBV19

CDR3nt: TGTGCCAGCAGTCGGGACAGTTCATATAGCAATCAGCCCCAGCATTTT
CDR3aa: CASSRDSSYSNQPQHF
d_gene: TRBD1
j_gene: TRBJ1-5
abundance: -
v_gene: TRBV2

CDR3nt: TGTGCCAGCAGTCACCAACGACAGGGACTAGCCAAAAACATTCAGTACTTC
CDR3aa: CASSHQRQGLAKNIQYF
d_gene: -
j_gene: TRBJ2-4
abundance: -
v_gene: TRBV6-6

CDR3nt: TGTGCCAGCAGCCAAGACGAATCCAGCGGAGATGAGCAGTTCTTC
CDR3aa: CASSQDESSGDEQFF
d_gene: -
j_gene: TRBJ2-1
abundance: -
v_gene: TRBV4-2